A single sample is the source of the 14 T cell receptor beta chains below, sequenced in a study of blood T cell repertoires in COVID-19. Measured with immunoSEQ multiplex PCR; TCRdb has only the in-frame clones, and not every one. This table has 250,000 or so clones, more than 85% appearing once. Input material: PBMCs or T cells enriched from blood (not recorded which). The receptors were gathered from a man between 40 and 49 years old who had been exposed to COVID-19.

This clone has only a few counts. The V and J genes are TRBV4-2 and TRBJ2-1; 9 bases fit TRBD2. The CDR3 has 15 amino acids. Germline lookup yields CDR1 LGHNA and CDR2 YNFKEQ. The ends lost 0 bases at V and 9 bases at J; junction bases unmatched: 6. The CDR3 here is CASSQELAGDREQFF. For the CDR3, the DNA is TGTGCCAGCAGCCAAGAGTTAGCGGGAGATCGTGAGCAGTTCTTC.

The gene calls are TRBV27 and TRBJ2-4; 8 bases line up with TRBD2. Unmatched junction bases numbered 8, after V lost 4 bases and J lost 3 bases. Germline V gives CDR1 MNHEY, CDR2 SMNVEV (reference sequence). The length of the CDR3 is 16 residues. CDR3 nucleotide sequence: TGTGCCAGCAGTTCCTATAGCGGGGAGGACAAAAACATTCAGTACTTC. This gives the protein CASSSYSGEDKNIQYF.

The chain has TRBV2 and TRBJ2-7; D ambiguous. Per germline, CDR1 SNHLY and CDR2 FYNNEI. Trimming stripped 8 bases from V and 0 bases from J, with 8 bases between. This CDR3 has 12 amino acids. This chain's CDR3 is CASAYSSYEQYF. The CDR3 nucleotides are TGTGCCAGCGCGTATAGCTCCTACGAGCAGTACTTC.

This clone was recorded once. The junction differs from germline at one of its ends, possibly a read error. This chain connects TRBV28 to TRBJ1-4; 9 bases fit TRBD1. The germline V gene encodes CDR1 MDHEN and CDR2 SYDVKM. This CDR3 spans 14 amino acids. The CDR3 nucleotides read TGTGCCAGCAGTCCAAGGGGACAGGGCGAGGTTAGTGTTTTT. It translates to CASSPRGQGEVSVF.

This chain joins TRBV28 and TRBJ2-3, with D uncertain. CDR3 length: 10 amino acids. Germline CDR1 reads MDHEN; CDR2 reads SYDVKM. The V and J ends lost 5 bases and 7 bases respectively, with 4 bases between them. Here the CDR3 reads CASSLNTQYF. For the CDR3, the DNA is TGTGCCAGCAGTCTTAATACGCAGTATTTT.

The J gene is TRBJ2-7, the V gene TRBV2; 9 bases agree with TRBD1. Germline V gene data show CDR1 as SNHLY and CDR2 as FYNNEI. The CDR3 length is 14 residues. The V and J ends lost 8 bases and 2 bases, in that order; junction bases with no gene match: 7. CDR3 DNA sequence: TGTGCCAGCCATAGACAGGGGGAAACCTACGAGCAGTACTTC. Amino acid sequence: CASHRQGETYEQYF.

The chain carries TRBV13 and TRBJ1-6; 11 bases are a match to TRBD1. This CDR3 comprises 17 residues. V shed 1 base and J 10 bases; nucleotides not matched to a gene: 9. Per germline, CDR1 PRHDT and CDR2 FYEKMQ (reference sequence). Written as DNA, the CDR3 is TGTGCCAGCAGCTTAGATTCCGGGACAGGGGGGCGGTCACCCCTCCACTTT. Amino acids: CASSLDSGTGGRSPLHF.

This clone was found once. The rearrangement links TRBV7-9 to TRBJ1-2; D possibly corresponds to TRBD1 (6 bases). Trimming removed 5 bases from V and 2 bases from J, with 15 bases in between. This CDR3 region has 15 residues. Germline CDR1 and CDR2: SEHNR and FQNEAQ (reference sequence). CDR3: CASSETTGLNYGYTF. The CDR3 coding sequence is TGTGCCAGCAGCGAGACTACAGGGTTGAACTATGGCTACACCTTC.

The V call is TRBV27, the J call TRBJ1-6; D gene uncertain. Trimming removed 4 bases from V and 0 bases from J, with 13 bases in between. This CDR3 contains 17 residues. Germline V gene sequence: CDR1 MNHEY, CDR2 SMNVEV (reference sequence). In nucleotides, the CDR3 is TGTGCCAGCAGTTCCTGGCCATGGAGCTCCTATAATTCACCCCTCCACTTT. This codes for CASSSWPWSSYNSPLHF.

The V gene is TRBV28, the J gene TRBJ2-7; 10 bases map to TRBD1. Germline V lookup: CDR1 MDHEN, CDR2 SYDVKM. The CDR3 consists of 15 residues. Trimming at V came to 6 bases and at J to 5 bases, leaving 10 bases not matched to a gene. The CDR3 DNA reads TGTGCCAGCAGACCAATCCGGGACAGGGGCCACGAGCAGTACTTC. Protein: CASRPIRDRGHEQYF.

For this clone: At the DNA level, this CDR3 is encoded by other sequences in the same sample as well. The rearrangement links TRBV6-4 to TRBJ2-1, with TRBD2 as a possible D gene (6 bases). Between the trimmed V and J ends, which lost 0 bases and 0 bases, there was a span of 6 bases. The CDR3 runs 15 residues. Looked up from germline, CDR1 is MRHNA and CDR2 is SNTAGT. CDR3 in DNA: TGTGCCAGCAGTGACTCTAGCGGCTCCTACAATGAGCAGTTCTTC. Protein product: CASSDSSGSYNEQFF.

CDR3 residues: CASSYLFRTDQPQHF. CDR3 nucleotide sequence: TGTGCCAGCAGTTACTTATTCAGGACAGATCAGCCCCAGCATTTT. V and J are TRBV6-2 or TRBV6-3 and TRBJ1-5; D perhaps matches TRBD1 (6 bases). This CDR3 is built from 15 residues. Trimming removed 1 base at V and 5 bases at J, with 12 bases between. Germline CDR1 reads MNHEY; CDR2 reads SVGEGT.

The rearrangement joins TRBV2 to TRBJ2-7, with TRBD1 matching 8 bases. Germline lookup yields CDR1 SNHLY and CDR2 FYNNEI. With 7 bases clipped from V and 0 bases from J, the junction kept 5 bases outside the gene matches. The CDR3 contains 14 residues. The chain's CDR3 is CASKTDRASYEQYF. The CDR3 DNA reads TGTGCCAGCAAGACGGACAGGGCCTCCTACGAGCAGTACTTC. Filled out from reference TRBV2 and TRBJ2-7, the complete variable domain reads EPEVTQTPSHQVTQMGQEVILRCVPISNHLYFYWYRQILGQKVEFLVSFYNNEISEKSEIFDDQFSVERPDGSNFTLKIRSTKLEDSAMYFCASKTDRASYEQYFGPGTRLTVT.

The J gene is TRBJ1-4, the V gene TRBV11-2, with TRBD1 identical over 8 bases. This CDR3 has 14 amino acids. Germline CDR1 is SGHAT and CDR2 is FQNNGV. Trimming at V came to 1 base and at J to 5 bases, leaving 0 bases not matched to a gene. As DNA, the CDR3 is TGTGCCAGCAGCTTAGGGACAGGGAATGAAAAACTGTTTTTT. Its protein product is CASSLGTGNEKLFF.